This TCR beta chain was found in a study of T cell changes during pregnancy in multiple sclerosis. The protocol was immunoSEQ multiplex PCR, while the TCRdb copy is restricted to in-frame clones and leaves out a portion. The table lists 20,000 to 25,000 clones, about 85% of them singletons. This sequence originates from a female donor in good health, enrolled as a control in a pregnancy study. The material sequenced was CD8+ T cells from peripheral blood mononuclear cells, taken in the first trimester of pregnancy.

CDR3 DNA sequence: TGTGCCAGCAGTGGGGGGACTACCACAGATACGCAGTATTTT. It is translated as CASSGGTTTDTQYF. The chain carries TRBV6-4 and TRBJ2-3; 7 nucleotides line up with TRBD2. Looked up from germline, CDR1 is MRHNA and CDR2 is SNTAGT. This CDR3 has 14 residues. The V gene end was trimmed by 4 bases and the J gene end by 2 bases; junction bases not matched to a gene: 3.